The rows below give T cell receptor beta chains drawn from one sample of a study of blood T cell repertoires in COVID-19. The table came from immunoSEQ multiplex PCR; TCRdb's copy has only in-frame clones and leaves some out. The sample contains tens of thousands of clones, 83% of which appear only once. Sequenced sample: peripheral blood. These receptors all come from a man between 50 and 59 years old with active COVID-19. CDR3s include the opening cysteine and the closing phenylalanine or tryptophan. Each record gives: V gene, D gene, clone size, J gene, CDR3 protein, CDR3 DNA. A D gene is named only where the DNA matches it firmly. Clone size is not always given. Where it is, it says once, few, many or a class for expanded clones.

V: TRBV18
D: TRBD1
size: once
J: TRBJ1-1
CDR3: CASSPSSGGRVDEAFF
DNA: TGTGCCAGCTCACCTTCCTCAGGGGGCAGGGTGGATGAAGCTTTCTTT

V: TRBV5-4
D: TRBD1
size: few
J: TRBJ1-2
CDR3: CASSLRTGGEGYTF
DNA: TGTGCCAGCAGCTTACGGACAGGGGGCGAGGGCTACACCTTC

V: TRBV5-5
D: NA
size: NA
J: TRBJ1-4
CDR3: CASSLEARDEKLFF
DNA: TGTGCCAGCAGCTTAGAGGCGAGGGATGAAAAACTGTTTTTT

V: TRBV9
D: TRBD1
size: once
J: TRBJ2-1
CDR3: CASSVRQGNYNEQFF
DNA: TGTGCCAGCAGCGTCCGACAGGGAAACTACAATGAGCAGTTCTTC

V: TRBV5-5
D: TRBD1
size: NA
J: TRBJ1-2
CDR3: CASSRDRDGYTF
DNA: TGTGCCAGCAGCCGAGACAGGGATGGCTACACCTTC

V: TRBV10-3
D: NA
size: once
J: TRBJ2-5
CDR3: CAISEGGVRETQYF
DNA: TGTGCCATCAGTGAGGGCGGGGTCCGCGAGACCCAGTACTTC

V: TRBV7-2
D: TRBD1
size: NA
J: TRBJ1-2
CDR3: CASSVGTGGSYGYTF
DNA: TGTGCCAGCAGCGTCGGGACAGGGGGGTCCTATGGCTACACCTTC

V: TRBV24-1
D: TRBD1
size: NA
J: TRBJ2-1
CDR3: CATSDPAGTGGASEQFF
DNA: TGTGCCACCAGTGACCCGGCCGGGACAGGGGGAGCGAGTGAGCAGTTCTTC

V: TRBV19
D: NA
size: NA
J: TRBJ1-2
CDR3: CASSIVEEIIYGYTF
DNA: TGTGCCAGTAGTATAGTCGAGGAAATAATCTATGGCTACACCTTC

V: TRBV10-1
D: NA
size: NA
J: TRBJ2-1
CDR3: CASSERTDRSNEQFF
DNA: TGCGCCAGCAGTGAAAGGACCGACAGATCCAATGAGCAGTTCTTC

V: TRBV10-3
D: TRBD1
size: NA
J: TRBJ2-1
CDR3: CAISNPGQGLEQFF
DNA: TGTGCCATCAGCAACCCGGGACAGGGGCTTGAGCAGTTCTTC

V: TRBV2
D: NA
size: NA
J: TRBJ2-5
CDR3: CASRPGATHETQYF
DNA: TGTGCCAGCCGTCCGGGAGCGACCCACGAGACCCAGTACTTC

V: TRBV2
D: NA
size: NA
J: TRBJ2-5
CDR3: CASSETSGTPQETQYF
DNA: TGTGCCAGCAGTGAAACGTCAGGGACACCCCAAGAGACCCAGTACTTC

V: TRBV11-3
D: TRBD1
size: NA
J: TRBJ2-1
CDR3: CASSLRTGGNNEQFF
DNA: TGTGCCAGCAGCTTGAGGACAGGGGGGAACAATGAGCAGTTCTTC

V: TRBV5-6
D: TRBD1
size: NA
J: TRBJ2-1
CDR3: CASSPRRTGAGFF
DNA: TGTGCCAGCAGCCCGCGTAGGACAGGGGCGGGGTTCTTC

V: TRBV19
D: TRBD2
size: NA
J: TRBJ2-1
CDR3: CASRMSGDRSYNEQFF
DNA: TGTGCCAGTAGGATGAGCGGGGACCGCTCCTACAATGAGCAGTTCTTC

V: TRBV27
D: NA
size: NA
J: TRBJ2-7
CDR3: CASRRDPYEQYF
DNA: TGTGCCAGCAGGCGGGACCCTTACGAGCAGTACTTC

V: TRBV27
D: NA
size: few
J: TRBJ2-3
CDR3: CASSWDTASTDTQYF
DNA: TGTGCCAGCAGTTGGGACACTGCTAGCACAGATACGCAGTATTTT

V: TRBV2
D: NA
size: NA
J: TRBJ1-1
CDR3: CASSEVGATLVAFF
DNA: TGTGCCAGCAGTGAAGTTGGAGCTACCTTGGTAGCTTTCTTT

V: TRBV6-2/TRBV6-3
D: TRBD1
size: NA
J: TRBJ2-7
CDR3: CASSTGTGGFRGFYEQYF
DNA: TGTGCCAGCAGTACCGGGACAGGGGGGTTCAGGGGTTTCTACGAGCAGTACTTC

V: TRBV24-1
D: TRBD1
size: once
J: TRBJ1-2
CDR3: CATSPGTGHGYTF
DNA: TGTGCCACCAGTCCCGGGACAGGGCATGGCTACACCTTC

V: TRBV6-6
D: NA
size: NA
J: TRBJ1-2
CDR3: CASSTQARYGYTF
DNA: TGTGCCAGCAGTACCCAAGCGAGATATGGCTACACCTTC

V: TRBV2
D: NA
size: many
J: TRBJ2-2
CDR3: CASKQRDGNTGELFF
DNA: TGTGCCAGCAAGCAACGAGATGGGAACACCGGGGAGCTGTTTTTT

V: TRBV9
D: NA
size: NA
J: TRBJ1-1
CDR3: CASSRAGLMNTEAFF
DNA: TGTGCCAGCAGCCGCGCAGGGCTCATGAACACTGAAGCTTTCTTT

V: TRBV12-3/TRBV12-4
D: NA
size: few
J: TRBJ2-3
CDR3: CASSFGGDTQYF
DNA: TGTGCCAGCAGTTTCGGCGGAGATACGCAGTATTTT

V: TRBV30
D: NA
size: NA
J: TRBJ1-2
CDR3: CAWSVPPSSYTF
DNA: TGTGCCTGGAGTGTACCACCCAGTAGCTACACCTTC

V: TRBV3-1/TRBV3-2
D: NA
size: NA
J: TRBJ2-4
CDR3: CASSQASVAKNIQYF
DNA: TGTGCCAGCAGCCAAGCTTCCGTAGCCAAAAACATTCAGTACTTC

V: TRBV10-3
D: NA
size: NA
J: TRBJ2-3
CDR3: CAIGAGMADTQYF
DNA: TGTGCCATCGGAGCAGGGATGGCAGATACGCAGTATTTT

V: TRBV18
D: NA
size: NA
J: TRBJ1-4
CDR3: CASSPGEEVQGKLFF
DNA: TGTGCCAGCTCACCCGGTGAGGAGGTACAGGGAAAACTGTTTTTT

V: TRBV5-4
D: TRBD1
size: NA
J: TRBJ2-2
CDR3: CASSPSSGQGRSGELFF
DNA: TGTGCCAGCAGCCCGAGTTCGGGACAGGGTCGCTCCGGGGAGCTGTTTTTT

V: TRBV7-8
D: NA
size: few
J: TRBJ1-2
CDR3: CASSLVDSRLNYGYTF
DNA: TGTGCCAGCAGCTTAGTAGACAGTCGCCTAAACTATGGCTACACCTTC

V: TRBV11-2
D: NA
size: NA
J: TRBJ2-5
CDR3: CASSLVQGGLKTQYF
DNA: TGTGCCAGCAGCTTAGTCCAGGGTGGGTTGAAGACCCAGTACTTC

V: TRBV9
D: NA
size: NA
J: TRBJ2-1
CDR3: CASSRENQLNNEQFF
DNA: TGTGCCAGCAGCAGGGAGAACCAACTCAACAATGAGCAGTTCTTC

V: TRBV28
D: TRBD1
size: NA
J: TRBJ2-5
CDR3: CASRGTGASGAQYF
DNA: TGTGCCAGCAGGGGGACAGGGGCCTCGGGGGCCCAGTACTTC

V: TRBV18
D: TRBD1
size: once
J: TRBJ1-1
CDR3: CASSRDSLNTEAFF
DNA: TGTGCCAGCTCACGGGACAGCCTGAACACTGAAGCTTTCTTT

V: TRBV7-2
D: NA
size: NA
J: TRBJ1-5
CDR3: CASSLSPVSNQPQHF
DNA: TGTGCCAGCAGCTTATCCCCCGTTAGCAATCAGCCCCAGCATTTT

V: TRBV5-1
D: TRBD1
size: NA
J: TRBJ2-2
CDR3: CASSPRAGTGVTGELFF
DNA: TGCGCCAGCAGCCCGCGGGCCGGGACAGGGGTCACCGGGGAGCTGTTTTTT

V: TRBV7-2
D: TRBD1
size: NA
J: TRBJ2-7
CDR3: CASSWTGDFSYEQYF
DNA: TGTGCCAGCAGCTGGACAGGGGACTTCTCCTACGAGCAGTACTTC

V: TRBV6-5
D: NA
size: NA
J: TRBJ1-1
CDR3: CASTIGVNTEAFF
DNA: TGTGCCAGCACCATAGGGGTGAACACTGAAGCTTTCTTT

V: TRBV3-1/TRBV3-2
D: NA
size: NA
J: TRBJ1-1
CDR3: CASSQDQGNTEAFF
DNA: TGTGCCAGCAGCCAAGATCAGGGGAACACTGAAGCTTTCTTT

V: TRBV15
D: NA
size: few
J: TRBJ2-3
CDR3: CATSREPSWGGPKDTQYF
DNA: TGTGCCACCAGCAGAGAGCCGTCGTGGGGGGGGCCCAAAGATACGCAGTATTTT

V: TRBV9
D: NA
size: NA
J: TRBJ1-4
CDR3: CASSVGSTGEKLFF
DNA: TGTGCCAGCAGCGTAGGTTCGACAGGCGAAAAACTGTTTTTT

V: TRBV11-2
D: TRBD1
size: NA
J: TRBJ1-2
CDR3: CASSPTRGPGAYGYTF
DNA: TGTGCCAGCAGCCCGACTAGGGGGCCAGGGGCCTATGGCTACACCTTC

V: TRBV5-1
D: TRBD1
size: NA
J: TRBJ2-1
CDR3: CASSFGQASSYNEQFF
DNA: TGCGCCAGCAGCTTCGGACAGGCAAGCTCCTACAATGAGCAGTTCTTC

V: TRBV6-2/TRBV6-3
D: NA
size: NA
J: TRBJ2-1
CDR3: CASSYSNSGNTYNEQFF
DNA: TGTGCCAGCAGTTACTCGAACTCCGGGAACACCTACAATGAGCAGTTCTTC

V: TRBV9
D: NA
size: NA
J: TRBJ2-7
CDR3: CASSVAWADTEQYF
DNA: TGTGCCAGCAGCGTAGCATGGGCAGATACCGAGCAGTACTTC